Below are 27 T cell receptor beta chains sequenced from a single sample in a study of low-dose radiotherapy and immunotherapy resistance in tumors. Alpha- and beta-chain coverage of first-strand cDNA came from TRAV- and TRBV-specific primers. TCR amplification involved around 22 PCR cycles with a constant-region primer and V-primer adapter. One entry per CDR3 protein, called by TCRdb with MiXCR from the reads. This table has over 9,500 distinct CDR3 sequences, approximately 65% appearing once. These receptors came from a human donor with advanced metastatic prostate, ovarian, gallbladder or colorectal cancer (not recorded which). This table probably holds off-target reads from a library built for another chain.

The genes are TRBV5-5 and TRBJ2-2; perhaps TRBD1 as D (5 bases). This CDR3 region has 15 residues. V gave up 4 bases and J gave up 5 bases, with 15 bases separating them. CDR1 is SGHKS, CDR2 YYEKEE, per germline (reference sequence). The CDR3 region is CASSRQHVGTGELFF. CDR3 nucleotide sequence: TGTGCCAGCAGCCGACAGCACGTGGGTACCGGGGAGCTGTTTTTT.

The rearrangement links TRBV29-1 to TRBJ2-7, with D perhaps matching TRBD2 (7 bases). There are 13 residues in the CDR3. In germline, CDR1 is SQVTM, CDR2 ANQGSEA. Trimming cost V 7 bases and J 4 bases, with 17 bases left between them. CDR3 sequence reads: CSAKGEGGYEQYF. The CDR3 DNA reads as TGCAGCGCCAAGGGGGAGGGCGGGTACGAGCAGTACTTC.

The CDR3 sequence is CAISESSSYEQYF. The CDR3 DNA reads as TGTGCCATCAGTGAGTCATCCAGCTACGAGCAGTACTTC. The chain joins TRBV10-3 to TRBJ2-7; unclear D gene. The CDR3 contains 13 residues. CDR1 is ENHRY, CDR2 SYGVKD, per germline. V gave up 0 bases and J gave up 3 bases, with 6 bases separating them.

The rearrangement joins TRBV20-1 to TRBJ2-1; 7 bases are a match to TRBD2. The J segment lost 7 bases and the V segment lost 6 bases, leaving 9 bases of the junction unmatched. Germline-derived CDR1 and CDR2 are DFQATT and SNEGSKA (reference sequence). The CDR3 length is 13 residues. The CDR3 DNA is TGCAGTGCCCCCCCCACTAGCGAGAATGAGCAGTTCTTC. This encodes CSAPPTSENEQFF.

This clonotype was seen more than once but under ten times. J is TRBJ2-7 and V is TRBV15, with D possibly being TRBD2 (6 bases). The CDR3 is 17 amino acids. The V gene's germline CDR1 is LNHNV and CDR2 YYDKDF (reference sequence). V dropped 1 base and J dropped 2 bases, with 18 bases sitting between them. The CDR3 coding sequence is TGTGCCACCAGCAGAGGGGGTCGAGCGGGTACCACCTACGAGCAGTACTTC. Its translation is CATSRGGRAGTTYEQYF.

This clonotype was observed a handful of times. This chain uses TRBV10-3 with TRBJ2-1, with no clear D. The V end lost 6 bases, the J end lost 3 bases, and 12 bases lay between the germline ends. This CDR3 comprises 14 residues. CDR1 and CDR2 from the germline V gene are ENHRY and SYGVKD. The CDR3 region is CAIRYSDIYNEQFF. CDR3 coding DNA: TGTGCCATCAGGTATTCTGACATCTACAATGAGCAGTTCTTC.

This clonotype was observed a single time. The chain couples TRBV4-2 to TRBJ2-7; the match to TRBD2 covers 7 bases. V gave up 4 bases and J gave up 0 bases; unmatched junction bases: 9. In germline, CDR1 is LGHNA, CDR2 YNFKEQ. There are 16 residues in the CDR3. In DNA, the CDR3 is TGTGCCAGCAGCCTGGCTGGGAGGGGCGGCTCCTACGAGCAGTACTTC. It yields the protein CASSLAGRGGSYEQYF.

This clonotype was counted a single time. This sequence joins TRBV28 and TRBJ2-7, with 7 bases aligning to TRBD1. Germline values: CDR1 MDHEN, CDR2 SYDVKM. Trimming cost V 5 bases and J 4 bases; bases outside gene matches: 8. The CDR3 totals 14 residues. CDR3 coding DNA: TGTGCCAGCAGTGGTCAGGGGGTCGGTTACGAGCAGTACTTC. Translation gives CASSGQGVGYEQYF.

CDR3 loop: CASSRNTGELFF. CDR3 nucleotide sequence: TGTGCCAGCAGTAGAAACACCGGGGAGCTGTTTTTT. J is TRBJ2-2 and V is TRBV28; D unclear. This CDR3 comprises 12 residues. Looked up from germline, CDR1 is MDHEN and CDR2 is SYDVKM. Trimming removed 5 bases from V and 2 bases from J, with 3 bases in between. The full variable domain, in which reference TRBV28 and TRBJ2-2 provide the parts outside the CDR3, is DVKVTQSSRYLVKRTGEKVFLECVQDMDHENMFWYRQDPGLGLRLIYFSYDVKMKEKGDIPEGYSVSREKKERFSLILESASTNQTSMYLCASSRNTGELFFGEGSRLTVL.

This chain's CDR3 is CASTLSTGLASEQFF. Written as DNA, the CDR3 is TGTGCCAGCACCTTGAGTACCGGACTAGCGAGTGAGCAGTTCTTC. The chain links TRBV7-9 to TRBJ2-1; 9 bases line up with TRBD2. Germline CDR1 SEHNR, CDR2 FQNEAQ (reference sequence). The CDR3 runs to 15 residues. After removal of 7 bases from V and 9 bases from J, the junction contained 13 bases not matched to a gene.

This chain links TRBV7-6 with TRBJ2-2; the match to TRBD1 covers 7 bases. There are 15 residues in the CDR3. The V segment lost 5 bases and the J segment 2 bases; nucleotides outside the gene matches: 5. Germline V gene data show CDR1 as SGHVS and CDR2 as FNYEAQ. The CDR3 region has the DNA TGTGCCAGCAGCCAGACAGGGCTCAACACCGGGGAGCTGTTTTTT. Residues: CASSQTGLNTGELFF. The full variable domain, rest sourced from reference TRBV7-6 and TRBJ2-2, is GAGVSQSPRYKVTKRGQDVALRCDPISGHVSLYWYRQALGQGPEFLTYFNYEAQQDKSGLPNDRFSAERPEGSISTLTIQRTEQRDSAMYRCASSQTGLNTGELFFGEGSRLTVL.

The rearrangement uses TRBV3-1 and TRBJ1-4; D call uncertain. The V gene's germline CDR1 is LGHDT and CDR2 YNNKEL (reference sequence). Trimming cost V 1 base and J 8 bases, with 14 bases left between them. The CDR3 sequence is 15 residues long. DNA of the CDR3: TGTGCCAGCAGCCAAGGGAGCGAGGGTGGGGAAAAACTGTTTTTT. Translating it yields CASSQGSEGGEKLFF.

This rearrangement joins TRBV13 to TRBJ2-6, with a tentative D call TRBD2 (5 bases). CDR1 and CDR2 from the germline V gene are PRHDT and FYEKMQ (reference sequence). The germline V and J ends were trimmed by 6 bases and 0 bases, with 9 bases remaining between them. The CDR3 is made up of 15 amino acids. CDR3 loop: CASSGSRSGANVLTF. In nucleotides, the CDR3 is TGTGCCAGCAGTGGGAGCCGCTCTGGGGCCAACGTCCTGACTTTC.

The chain joins TRBV4-1 to TRBJ1-1; D is undetermined. CDR1 is MGHRA, CDR2 YSYEKL, per germline. CDR3 length: 15 residues. V gave up 1 base and J gave up 4 bases, with 13 bases separating them. CDR3 region: CASSQVVGVGTEAFF. The CDR3 bases are TGCGCCAGCAGCCAAGTCGTTGGGGTCGGCACTGAAGCTTTCTTT.

This chain joins TRBV20-1 and TRBJ1-1; D call uncertain. This CDR3 contains 12 residues. Trimming pared 6 bases from V and 1 base from J, leaving 9 bases between. Germline-derived CDR1 and CDR2 are DFQATT and SNEGSKA (reference sequence). The chain's CDR3 is CSAPDGNTEAFF. The CDR3 region has the DNA TGCAGTGCACCCGACGGGAACACTGAAGCTTTCTTT.

This chain links TRBV12-3 or TRBV12-4 with TRBJ1-5; unclear D gene. Deletions cut 0 bases from V and 9 bases from J, with 15 bases between. The CDR3 is 15 amino acids. CDR3 DNA: TGTGCCAGCAGTTTAGCTCCGAGGCCCACGAGGCCCCAGCATTTT. Encoded protein: CASSLAPRPTRPQHF.

The chain employs TRBV6-1 and TRBJ2-3; TRBD2 matches at 9 bases. Germline V lookup: CDR1 MNHNS, CDR2 SASEGT. After removal of 4 bases from V and 3 bases from J, the junction contained 14 bases not matched to a gene. The CDR3 totals 18 residues. DNA for the CDR3: TGTGCCAGCAGTGGAAGGGGTAGCGGGGGTACCTGGACAGATACGCAGTATTTT. This codes for CASSGRGSGGTWTDTQYF.

This rearrangement joins TRBV6-2 or TRBV6-3 to TRBJ1-2; D gene unclear. Trimming took 7 bases from V and 0 from J, leaving 9 bases between them. The CDR3 runs 13 residues. CDR1 and CDR2 (germline): MNHEY, SVGEGT. The CDR3 sequence: CASTSWANYGYTF. CDR3 nucleotides: TGTGCCAGCACCTCCTGGGCTAACTATGGCTACACCTTC.

The chain recombines TRBV5-1 with TRBJ2-7; D is tentatively TRBD1 or TRBD2 (6 bases each). Germline V gene data show CDR1 as SGHRS and CDR2 as YFSETQ. V was trimmed by 5 bases and J by 2 bases, leaving 26 bases between them. This CDR3 spans 18 amino acids. CDR3 amino acids: CASRHTLTGPSGAYEQYF. The CDR3 DNA follows: TGCGCCAGCAGGCATACACTGACAGGTCCTTCGGGGGCCTACGAGCAGTACTTC. The whole variable domain, remainder taken from reference TRBV5-1 and TRBJ2-7, is KAGVTQTPRYLIKTRGQQVTLSCSPISGHRSVSWYQQTPGQGLQFLFEYFSETQRNKGNFPGRFSGRQFSNSRSEMNVSTLELGDSALYLCASRHTLTGPSGAYEQYFGPGTRLTVT.

This sequence joins TRBV19 and TRBJ2-5, with D unclear. The CDR3 has 14 residues. V dropped 2 bases and J dropped 1 base, with 8 bases sitting between them. Germline CDR1 is LNHDA and CDR2 is SQIVND (reference sequence). The DNA for the CDR3 is TGTGCCAGTAGTATAAATCGAGGCCAAGAGACCCAGTACTTC. It is translated as CASSINRGQETQYF. Variable domain in full (rest from reference TRBV19 and TRBJ2-5): DGGITQSPKYLFRKEGQNVTLSCEQNLNHDAMYWYRQDPGQGLRLIYYSQIVNDFQKGDIAEGYSVSREKKESFPLTVTSAQKNPTAFYLCASSINRGQETQYFGPGTRLLVL.

V and J are TRBV6-2 or TRBV6-3 and TRBJ1-1, with D maybe TRBD1 (5 bases). The germline V gene has CDR1 MNHEY and CDR2 SVGEGT. V lost 2 bases and J 4 bases, leaving 11 bases between the germline ends. The length of the CDR3 is 14 residues. The CDR3 reads CASSYGRGVTEAFF. The DNA for the CDR3 is TGTGCCAGCAGTTACGGGCGGGGGGTCACTGAAGCTTTCTTT.

The chain recombines TRBV20-1 with TRBJ2-1; 10 bases fit TRBD2. The CDR3 sequence is 16 residues long. Trimming took 0 bases from V and 6 from J; bases not matched to a gene: 8. The germline gives CDR1 DFQATT, CDR2 SNEGSKA (reference sequence). In nucleotides, the CDR3 is TGCAGTGCTAGAGATCTGGGTAGCGGGAGGATCAATGAGCAGTTCTTC. This sequence encodes CSARDLGSGRINEQFF.

This clonotype is a singleton in its sample. The junction and the germline gene differ at one end; a read error may be behind it. The chain joins TRBV7-8 to TRBJ2-3; D not certain. The CDR3 is 14 residues long. Germline-derived CDR1 and CDR2 are SGHVS and FQNEAQ. The CDR3 coding sequence is TGTGCCACCAGCCACCGAGGCGAGACAGATACGCAGTATTTT. Residues: CATSHRGETDTQYF.

The rearrangement uses TRBV11-2 and TRBJ1-2; D gene uncertain. Trimming pared 0 bases from V and 8 bases from J, leaving 7 bases between. This CDR3 is built from 12 residues. Germline assignment: CDR1 SGHAT and CDR2 FQNNGV. In DNA form, the CDR3 reads TGTGCCAGCAGCTTAGATCTGGTCGGCTACACCTTC. Protein: CASSLDLVGYTF.

J is TRBJ1-2 and V is TRBV27; D remains ambiguous. CDR1 is MNHEY, CDR2 SMNVEV, per germline (reference sequence). The CDR3 is 13 amino acids. Trimming took off 6 bases at V and 8 bases at J, with 16 bases between the two ends. The CDR3 bases are TGTGCCAGCAGCGACGGGCAGTACGCAGGCTACACCTTC. This translates into CASSDGQYAGYTF.

V and J are TRBV12-5 and TRBJ2-1, with 8 bases that match TRBD2. Germline V gene sequence: CDR1 LGHNT, CDR2 FRNRAP. Trimming removed 3 bases from V and 4 bases from J; junction bases left unmatched: 8. This CDR3 spans 16 amino acids. CDR3 coding DNA: TGTGCTAGTGGTTTAGTAAGCGGGAGAGGGTACAATGAGCAGTTCTTC. Protein product: CASGLVSGRGYNEQFF.

Relative to its sample, this clonotype is medium-sized. This rearrangement joins TRBV5-6 to TRBJ2-7, with D perhaps TRBD1 or TRBD2 (5 bases each). Trimming took 2 bases from V and 2 from J, leaving 8 bases between them. The CDR3 runs to 13 residues. CDR1 is SGHDT, CDR2 YYEEEE, per germline. The CDR3 DNA reads as TGTGCCAGCAGCTTCCGGGACCCCTACGAGCAGTACTTC. It encodes CASSFRDPYEQYF.